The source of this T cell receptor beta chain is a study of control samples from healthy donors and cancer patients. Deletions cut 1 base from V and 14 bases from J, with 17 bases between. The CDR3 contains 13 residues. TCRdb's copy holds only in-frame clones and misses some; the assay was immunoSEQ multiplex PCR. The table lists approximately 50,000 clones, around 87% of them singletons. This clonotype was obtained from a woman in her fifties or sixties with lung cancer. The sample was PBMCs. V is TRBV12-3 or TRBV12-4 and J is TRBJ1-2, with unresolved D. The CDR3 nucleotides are TGTGCCAGCAGTTTAGGTCACAGAAGGATAGTAACCTTC. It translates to CASSLGHRRIVTF.